The next 17 T cell receptor beta chains were all read from a single sample in a study of cytomegalovirus exposure and HLA in healthy donors. A multiplex PCR was run with 60 Vbeta primers and 13 Jbeta primers. Libraries were prepared by immunoSEQ multiplex PCR; TCRdb keeps only in-frame clonotypes and omits some of them. The sample contains roughly 100,000 clones, approximately 64% of which appear only once. Sequencing was performed on PBMCs. The receptor source for this set is a woman in her 50s in good health and CMV-seropositive.

The chain couples TRBV5-6 to TRBJ1-1; D not certain. Trimming removed 0 bases at V and 6 bases at J, with 9 bases between. In germline, CDR1 is SGHDT, CDR2 YYEEEE. The CDR3 loop spans 13 amino acids. The CDR3 DNA reads as TGTGCCAGCAGCTTGGGGCAGACATCTGAAGCTTTCTTT. Translation: CASSLGQTSEAFF.

V usage is TRBV6-1 and J usage is TRBJ1-1, with D possibly matching TRBD1 (6 bases). The CDR3 is made up of 15 amino acids. CDR1 is MNHNS and CDR2 is SASEGT in the germline V gene. V was shortened by 5 bases and J by 2 bases, with 15 bases between the two germline ends. In DNA, the CDR3 is TGTGCCAGCAGTCCTTGGACAGCTTTAAACACTGAAGCTTTCTTT. The encoded protein is CASSPWTALNTEAFF.

This clone was picked up a small number of times. DNA for the CDR3: TGTGCCAGCAGCCCCAGGGAGGAGGCCGGGGAGCTGTTTTTT. Protein: CASSPREEAGELFF. The V and J genes are TRBV7-8 and TRBJ2-2; perhaps TRBD2 as D (6 bases). Deletions cut 5 bases from V and 6 bases from J, with 13 bases between. Germline CDR1 SGHVS, CDR2 FQNEAQ. The length of the CDR3 is 14 residues.

The chain links TRBV27 to TRBJ2-7; 9 positions agree with TRBD1. CDR1 MNHEY and CDR2 SMNVEV come from the germline V gene (reference sequence). V gave up 8 bases and J gave up 2 bases; unmatched junction bases: 4. This CDR3 contains 13 residues. The CDR3 nucleotides read TGTGCCAGCTGGGGACAGGGTACCTACGAGCAGTACTTC. This gives the protein CASWGQGTYEQYF.

The chain links TRBV2 to TRBJ2-2, with TRBD1 matching 10 bases. The CDR3 is made up of 15 amino acids. Unmatched junction bases numbered 9, after V lost 7 bases and J lost 7 bases. Germline loops: CDR1 SNHLY, CDR2 FYNNEI. In DNA, the CDR3 is TGTGCCAGCATGTTCGAGACAGGGGGCTTCGGGGAGCTGTTTTTT. Protein: CASMFETGGFGELFF.

The chain recombines TRBV14 with TRBJ1-5; a possible D gene is TRBD1 (5 bases). The CDR3 runs to 11 residues. The germline CDR1 and CDR2 sequences are SGHDN and FVKESK. V was trimmed by 8 bases and J by 6 bases, leaving 8 bases between them. CDR3 sequence (DNA): TGTGCCAGCTCGCAGGGTCAGCCCCAGCATTTT. Translated: CASSQGQPQHF.

The chain uses TRBV4-1 and TRBJ2-1, with a tentative D call TRBD2 (5 bases). Trimming shortened V by 0 bases and J by 0 bases, and 9 bases separated the two germline ends. CDR3 length: 16 residues. Germline CDR1 MGHRA, CDR2 YSYEKL. The DNA of the CDR3 is TGCGCCAGCAGCCAAGAAGAGGGTAGCTCCTACAATGAGCAGTTCTTC. It codes for CASSQEEGSSYNEQFF.

The genes are TRBV5-1 and TRBJ2-5; 8 bases agree with TRBD2. With V trimmed by 1 base and J by 5 bases, 4 bases remained unmatched. Germline lookup yields CDR1 SGHRS and CDR2 YFSETQ. CDR3 length: 14 amino acids. The CDR3 DNA is TGCGCCAGCAGCTTGAGCGGGGGCCGGGAGACCCAGTACTTC. It encodes CASSLSGGRETQYF.

CDR3 nucleotides: TGTGCCAGCAGCTTAGCGGGGACAGGGGGCGGCTACGAGCAGTACTTC. Translating it yields CASSLAGTGGGYEQYF. The V call is TRBV7-8, the J call TRBJ2-7; 12 bases match TRBD1. In germline, CDR1 is SGHVS, CDR2 FQNEAQ. This CDR3 has 16 amino acids. The junction had 3 bases not matched to a gene; V was cut back by 0 bases and J by 3 bases.

The chain carries TRBV4-2 and TRBJ1-2; a weak D match, TRBD1 (6 bases). Germline V CDR1 and CDR2: LGHNA, YNFKEQ. The CDR3 has 18 amino acids. Trimming pared 0 bases from V and 3 bases from J, leaving 20 bases between. The CDR3 sequence: CASSQETGNRVRYYGYTF. CDR3 sequence (DNA): TGTGCCAGCAGCCAAGAGACGGGAAACAGGGTAAGGTACTATGGCTACACCTTC.

The V gene is TRBV5-1, the J gene TRBJ2-7; 9 nucleotides line up with TRBD1. V lost 4 bases to trimming and J lost 4 bases; unmatched junction nucleotides: 9. Germline values: CDR1 SGHRS, CDR2 YFSETQ. The CDR3 length is 15 residues. CDR3 nucleotide sequence: TGCGCCAGCAGCCCTATACAGGGGGCCCTTTACGAGCAGTACTTC. Its translation is CASSPIQGALYEQYF.

This clone was seen only a few times. The V and J genes are TRBV9 and TRBJ1-2, with a possible D match to TRBD1 (6 bases). Germline CDR1 and CDR2: SGDLS and YYNGEE. The CDR3 runs to 14 residues. V dropped 0 bases and J dropped 4 bases, with 10 bases sitting between them. In DNA, the CDR3 is TGTGCCAGCAGCGTAGAAGGACAGAGCTATGGCTACACCTTC. It translates to CASSVEGQSYGYTF.

This clone was seen more than once but under ten times. The chain has TRBV7-9 and TRBJ1-3, with 10 bases that match TRBD1. Germline lookup yields CDR1 SEHNR and CDR2 FQNEAQ (reference sequence). The junction had 3 bases not matched to a gene; V was cut back by 5 bases and J by 2 bases. The length of the CDR3 is 15 residues. CDR3 in amino acids: CASSPGTGAGNTIYF. The CDR3 DNA follows: TGTGCCAGCAGCCCCGGGACAGGGGCTGGAAACACCATATATTTT.

V gene TRBV28 combines with J gene TRBJ1-5, with 10 bases identical to TRBD1. CDR1 and CDR2 (germline): MDHEN, SYDVKM. The length of the CDR3 is 14 residues. J was trimmed by 6 bases and V by 4 bases; bases with no gene match: 3. The CDR3 nucleotides read TGTGCCAGCAGTTCCGGGACAGGGGTTCAGCCCCAGCATTTT. Protein sequence: CASSSGTGVQPQHF.

J is TRBJ1-2 and V is TRBV28; 7 bases align to TRBD1. The CDR3 contains 15 residues. Germline CDR1 MDHEN, CDR2 SYDVKM. With 6 bases clipped from V and 6 bases from J, the junction kept 13 bases outside the gene matches. As DNA, the CDR3 is TGTGCCAGCAGGCCCATGGGGGACAGTTTCAATGGCTACACCTTC. This codes for CASRPMGDSFNGYTF.

The gene calls are TRBV6-5 and TRBJ2-7, with TRBD2 matching over 12 bases. The length of the CDR3 is 14 residues. Germline V lookup: CDR1 MNHEY, CDR2 SVGAGI. V shed 7 bases and J 6 bases; nucleotides not matched to a gene: 7. CDR3 nucleotides: TGTGCCAGCACCCTACTAGCGGGGGGTTCCGAGCAGTACTTC. It yields the protein CASTLLAGGSEQYF.

The rearrangement uses TRBV10-3 and TRBJ2-3, with 7 nucleotides matching TRBD1. After removal of 4 bases from V and 6 bases from J, the junction contained 7 bases not matched to a gene. The CDR3 covers 14 residues. CDR1 ENHRY and CDR2 SYGVKD come from the germline V gene. CDR3: CAISAQGTGDTQYF. In nucleotides, the CDR3 is TGTGCCATCAGTGCACAGGGGACGGGGGATACGCAGTATTTT.